This is a list of T cell receptor beta chains from one sample in a study of siplizumab effects on memory and regulatory T cells. Measured with immunoSEQ multiplex PCR; TCRdb has only the in-frame clones, and not every one. The data contain around 61,000 clones, around 97% of them singletons. The specimen was naive CD8+ T cells sorted from blood. The receptor set was obtained from a human donor in good health. Each CDR3 is given with its conserved first and last residue. Each record gives: V gene, D gene, clone size, J gene, CDR3 protein, CDR3 DNA. The D gene is left open where the match is weak. Where a row states a size, it is once, few, many or the class of an expanded clone; other rows omit it.

TRBV21-1	NA	once	TRBJ2-7	CASSTFLAGTYEQYF	TGTGCCAGCAGCACCTTCCTAGCGGGGACCTACGAGCAGTACTTC
TRBV6-1	NA	once	TRBJ2-1	CASSEARRAFWQFF	TGTGCCAGCAGTGAAGCGCGGAGGGCTTTTTGGCAGTTCTTC
TRBV30	NA	NA	TRBJ2-7	CAWSRGGGRFEQYF	TGTGCCTGGAGCCGAGGGGGGGGGAGGTTCGAGCAGTACTTC
TRBV29-1	NA	NA	TRBJ2-4	CSVELWVKNIQYF	TGCAGCGTTGAACTGTGGGTCAAAAACATTCAGTACTTC
TRBV4-1	TRBD2	once	TRBJ2-1	CASSQLAGPYNEQFF	TGCGCCAGCAGCCAGCTAGCGGGTCCCTACAATGAGCAGTTCTTC
TRBV9	NA	NA	TRBJ1-2	CASSVASGGSNYGYTF	TGTGCCAGCAGCGTAGCTTCTGGGGGGTCGAACTATGGCTACACCTTC
TRBV7-9	TRBD1	NA	TRBJ1-1	CASSVGTANTEAFF	TGTGCCAGCAGCGTGGGGACAGCAAACACTGAAGCTTTCTTT
TRBV7-2	NA	NA	TRBJ1-1	CASSLEVAYTEAFF	TGTGCCAGCAGCTTAGAGGTTGCTTACACTGAAGCTTTCTTT
TRBV28	NA	NA	TRBJ1-1	CASRGQLGTEAFF	TGTGCCAGCAGAGGACAGCTGGGGACTGAAGCTTTCTTT
TRBV6-4	NA	NA	TRBJ2-2	CASSDSPSGELFF	TGTGCCAGCAGTGACTCCCCGTCCGGGGAGCTGTTTTTT
TRBV5-1	NA	NA	TRBJ2-2	CATRPDVNTGELFF	TGCGCCACCCGACCCGACGTTAACACCGGGGAGCTGTTTTTT
TRBV7-2	TRBD1	NA	TRBJ2-1	CASSPPRDRYNEQFF	TGTGCCAGCAGCCCACCCCGGGACAGATACAATGAGCAGTTCTTC
TRBV9	NA	NA	TRBJ2-3	CASSEGGAAISTDTQYF	TGTGCCAGCAGCGAAGGCGGAGCCGCTATTAGCACAGATACGCAGTATTTT
TRBV2	NA	NA	TRBJ2-5	CASSGSGTGAETQYF	TGTGCCAGCAGTGGATCGGGGACTGGGGCAGAGACCCAGTACTTC
TRBV6-5	TRBD2	NA	TRBJ2-7	CASSYSPSGGTYEQYF	TGTGCCAGCAGTTACTCCCCTAGCGGGGGAACCTACGAGCAGTACTTC
TRBV29-1	NA	NA	TRBJ1-1	CSVDYVGTGNTEAFF	TGCAGCGTTGACTACGTGGGCACCGGCAACACTGAAGCTTTCTTT
TRBV15	NA	NA	TRBJ1-1	CATSRGGDDTEAFF	TGTGCCACCAGCAGAGGGGGTGACGACACTGAAGCTTTCTTT
TRBV7-3	TRBD2	once	TRBJ2-3	CASSLMGGSDTDTQYF	TGTGCCAGCAGCTTAATGGGCGGGAGCGACACAGATACGCAGTATTTT
TRBV7-9	TRBD2	NA	TRBJ2-2	CASSWTSGKDTGELFF	TGTGCCAGCAGCTGGACTAGCGGGAAAGACACCGGGGAGCTGTTTTTT
TRBV21-1	NA	NA	TRBJ2-5	CASTEQGGGETQYF	TGTGCCAGCACCGAACAGGGGGGAGGAGAGACCCAGTACTTC
TRBV7-3	TRBD2	NA	TRBJ2-1	CASSFGLAGEMTYNEQFF	TGTGCCAGCAGCTTTGGACTAGCGGGAGAGATGACCTACAATGAGCAGTTCTTC
TRBV5-1	TRBD2	NA	TRBJ2-2	CASSQGLAGGSTGELFF	TGCGCCAGCAGCCAAGGACTAGCGGGAGGGAGTACCGGGGAGCTGTTTTTT
TRBV7-3	NA	NA	TRBJ2-1	CASSLTGAGNEQFF	TGTGCCAGCAGCTTAACGGGGGCGGGCAATGAGCAGTTCTTC
TRBV27	TRBD1	once	TRBJ2-7	CASSFLTLGQGSYEQYF	TGTGCCAGCAGTTTCCTCACCCTAGGACAGGGGAGCTACGAGCAGTACTTC
TRBV29-1	NA	NA	TRBJ2-1	CSVDGGDEQFF	TGCAGCGTTGATGGTGGAGATGAGCAGTTCTTC
TRBV7-6	NA	NA	TRBJ1-5	CASSLDSGRNQPQHF	TGTGCCAGCAGCTTAGATTCAGGGCGCAATCAGCCCCAGCATTTT
TRBV5-5	NA	NA	TRBJ2-1	CASSLEGSGGYNEQFF	TGTGCCAGCAGCTTGGAGGGTAGCGGAGGCTACAATGAGCAGTTCTTC
TRBV19	NA	NA	TRBJ2-1	CASSIVYGASSYNEQFF	TGTGCCAGTAGTATAGTTTATGGGGCTAGCTCCTACAATGAGCAGTTCTTC
TRBV10-3	TRBD1	NA	TRBJ2-7	CAAQTRDRVGEQYF	TGTGCCGCTCAGACCCGGGACAGGGTTGGCGAGCAGTACTTC
TRBV9	NA	NA	TRBJ2-3	CASSPTGQYSTDTQYF	TGTGCCAGCAGCCCCACGGGACAATACAGCACAGATACGCAGTATTTT